This TCR beta chain was identified during a study of cytomegalovirus exposure and HLA in healthy donors. This CDR3 is 14 amino acids long. In germline, CDR1 is SGDLS, CDR2 YYNGEE. V lost 1 base, J lost 0 bases, and 5 bases lay in between. A multiplex PCR was run with 60 Vbeta primers and 13 Jbeta primers. Sequencing was performed with immunoSEQ multiplex PCR; in TCRdb, only in-frame clones are kept and a portion is missing. Of some 150,000 clones listed, approximately 82% are singletons. This TCR derives from a male donor in good health and CMV-seronegative. Input material: PBMCs. The chain uses TRBV9 and TRBJ1-3; D uncertain. In nucleotides, the CDR3 is TGTGCCAGCAGCGTACGGGGCTCTGGAAACACCATATATTTT. Translating it yields CASSVRGSGNTIYF.